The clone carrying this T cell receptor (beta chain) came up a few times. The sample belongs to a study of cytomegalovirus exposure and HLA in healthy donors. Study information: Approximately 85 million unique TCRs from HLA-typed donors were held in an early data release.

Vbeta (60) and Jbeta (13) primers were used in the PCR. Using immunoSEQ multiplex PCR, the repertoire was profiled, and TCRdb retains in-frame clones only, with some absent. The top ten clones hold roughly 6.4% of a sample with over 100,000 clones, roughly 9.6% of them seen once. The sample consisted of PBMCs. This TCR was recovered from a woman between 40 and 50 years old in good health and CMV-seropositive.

The CDR3 sequence is CASSSGVGTEAFF. The CDR3 DNA is TGTGCCAGCAGCTCAGGGGTGGGCACTGAAGCTTTCTTT. This chain links TRBV6-4 with TRBJ1-1, with a possible D match to TRBD1 (6 bases). The CDR3 runs to 13 residues. Germline V gene lookup returns CDR1 MRHNA and CDR2 SNTAGT. Between the trimmed V and J ends, which lost 6 bases and 4 bases, there was a span of 12 bases.